The 27 T cell receptor beta chains below come from one sample, sequenced in a study of blood T cell repertoires in COVID-19. The protocol was immunoSEQ multiplex PCR, while the TCRdb copy is restricted to in-frame clones and leaves out a portion. Seen here are fewer than 500,000 clones, 80% to 90% observed once, and the top ten hold roughly 1.1%. The material sequenced was PBMCs or T cells enriched from blood (not recorded which). These receptors were collected from a man younger than 40 who had recovered from COVID-19.

This rearrangement joins TRBV30 to TRBJ2-1, with D possibly TRBD1 on 6 matching bases. Germline V CDR1 and CDR2: GTSNPN, SVGIG (reference sequence). V dropped 0 bases and J dropped 4 bases, with 10 bases sitting between them. The CDR3 consists of 14 residues. The CDR3 sequence is CAWSVWGRYNEQFF. Here the CDR3 DNA reads TGTGCCTGGAGTGTATGGGGGCGATACAATGAGCAGTTCTTC.

The CDR3 protein is CAIDRDLGEKLFF. The CDR3 DNA follows: TGTGCCATCGACAGGGATTTAGGCGAAAAACTGTTTTTT. The chain is built from TRBV6-5 and TRBJ1-4, with 7 bases fitting TRBD1. The CDR3 is 13 amino acids. V was pared by 10 bases and J by 8 bases, with 10 bases of the junction left unmatched. CDR1 is MNHEY and CDR2 is SVGAGI in the germline V gene.

The chain joins TRBV15 to TRBJ2-7; tentatively, D is TRBD1 (6 bases). Trimming left V 7 bases short and J 0 bases short, with 13 bases between. Germline V gene lookup returns CDR1 LNHNV and CDR2 YYDKDF (reference sequence). The CDR3 runs to 14 residues. The CDR3 DNA reads TGTGCCACCAAAGACCCGGGACACTCCTACGAGCAGTACTTC. Protein product: CATKDPGHSYEQYF. Together with reference TRBV15 and TRBJ2-7, the CDR3 gives the full variable domain: DAMVIQNPRYQVTQFGKPVTLSCSQTLNHNVMYWYQQKSSQAPKLLFHYYDKDFNNEADTPDNFQSRRPNTSFCFLDIRSPGLGDTAMYLCATKDPGHSYEQYFGPGTRLTVT.

V is TRBV18 and J is TRBJ2-7, with D perhaps TRBD2 (5 bases). V gave up 5 bases and J gave up 6 bases, with 20 bases separating them. The V gene's germline CDR1 is KGHSH and CDR2 LQKENI. CDR3 length equals 15 residues. The CDR3 region has the DNA TGTGCCAGCTCAGAGGTTGAGCGGCTCCGGGTCGAGCAGTACTTC. Protein: CASSEVERLRVEQYF.

The gene calls are TRBV25-1 and TRBJ1-2; 8 bases agree with TRBD1. Losses at the gene ends were 4 bases for V and 7 bases for J; bases not matched to a gene: 8. Germline CDR1 MGHDK, CDR2 SYGVNS. CDR3 length: 14 residues. CDR3 loop: CASSVAGGAGGYTF. The CDR3 DNA sequence: TGTGCCAGCAGTGTTGCAGGGGGCGCGGGTGGCTACACCTTC.

The rearrangement uses TRBV16 and TRBJ1-1; D is ambiguous. Germline V gene sequence: CDR1 KGHSY, CDR2 FQNENV. V lost 3 bases and J lost 2, with 7 bases in between. This CDR3 comprises 13 residues. The CDR3 DNA reads TGTGCCAGCAGCCAGGGCCTTAACACTGAAGCTTTCTTT. Translating it yields CASSQGLNTEAFF.

This chain links TRBV28 with TRBJ1-5, with D unclear. CDR3 length: 15 residues. V dropped 3 bases and J dropped 0 bases, with 9 bases sitting between them. From germline, CDR1 is MDHEN and CDR2 SYDVKM. CDR3: CASSFSSGSNQPQHF. In DNA, the CDR3 is TGTGCCAGCAGTTTTAGTAGCGGTAGCAATCAGCCCCAGCATTTT.

The chain employs TRBV28 and TRBJ1-5, with D perhaps TRBD1 (6 bases). The CDR3 extends over 15 amino acids. The V end was cut by 7 bases, the J end by 0 bases, with 13 bases between. Germline loops: CDR1 MDHEN, CDR2 SYDVKM. As DNA, the CDR3 is TGTGCCAGCACCCCGGACAGCTATAGCAATCAGCCCCAGCATTTT. This encodes CASTPDSYSNQPQHF. The complete variable domain, with remaining parts taken from reference TRBV28 and TRBJ1-5, reads DVKVTQSSRYLVKRTGEKVFLECVQDMDHENMFWYRQDPGLGLRLIYFSYDVKMKEKGDIPEGYSVSREKKERFSLILESASTNQTSMYLCASTPDSYSNQPQHFGDGTRLSIL.

The rearrangement joins TRBV10-3 to TRBJ2-6; 9 bases match TRBD1. Germline values: CDR1 ENHRY, CDR2 SYGVKD. This CDR3 has 17 residues. The trim removed 5 bases at V and 4 bases at J, leaving 9 bases unmatched. The CDR3 sequence is CAISFGTGNSGANVLTF. For the CDR3, the DNA is TGTGCCATCAGTTTCGGGACAGGGAATTCAGGGGCCAACGTCCTGACTTTC.

The chain employs TRBV21-1 and TRBJ2-3; TRBD1, the table's D call, was not compared with the DNA. TRBV21-1 counts as a pseudogene. CDR3 length: 15 amino acids. CDR3 amino acids: CASSSRTGGADTQYF. CDR3 in DNA: TGTGCCAGCAGCTCCCGGACAGGAGGGGCAGATACGCAGTATTTT.

This chain joins TRBV28 and TRBJ2-5; TRBD2 might be the D (6 bases). This CDR3 contains 18 residues. Looked up from germline, CDR1 is MDHEN and CDR2 is SYDVKM. V gave up 6 bases and J gave up 1 base, with 24 bases separating them. The CDR3 DNA sequence: TGTGCCAGCAGCGAAAGACTAGGGGCTAAGATGGGCCAAGAGACCCAGTACTTC. Residues: CASSERLGAKMGQETQYF.

This clone has more than one count but fewer than ten. V and J are TRBV20-1 and TRBJ1-3; tentatively, D is TRBD1 (5 bases). V dropped 3 bases and J dropped 4 bases, with 10 bases sitting between them. Germline V gives CDR1 DFQATT, CDR2 SNEGSKA (reference sequence). The CDR3 spans 13 residues. CDR3 loop: CSASYGAGNTIYF. CDR3 coding DNA: TGCAGTGCTAGTTATGGGGCGGGAAACACCATATATTTT.

The chain uses TRBV12-3 or TRBV12-4 and TRBJ2-7, with 8 bases fitting TRBD1. With V trimmed by 3 bases and J by 6 bases, 4 bases remained unmatched. CDR3 size: 13 residues. The CDR3 bases are TGTGCCAGCAGTTTCCAGGGGGCAGCCGAGCAGTACTTC. Protein: CASSFQGAAEQYF.

As regards this clone: The junction differs from germline at one of its ends, possibly a read error. V and J are TRBV10-1 and TRBJ1-6, with 9 positions matching TRBD1. This CDR3 contains 13 residues. Germline V CDR1 and CDR2: WNHNN, SYGVQD (reference sequence). The CDR3 sequence is CASGDRGDSPLHF. The CDR3 DNA reads as TGCGCCAGCGGTGACAGGGGGGATTCACCCCTCCACTTT.

This rearrangement joins TRBV30 to TRBJ2-7; the D is unclear. V gave up 5 bases and J gave up 4 bases, with 15 bases separating them. Germline values: CDR1 GTSNPN, CDR2 SVGIG (reference sequence). This CDR3 contains 13 residues. The DNA of the CDR3 is TGTGCCTGGTCACCTCTCCACAGATACGAGCAGTACTTC. Its protein is CAWSPLHRYEQYF.

The chain combines TRBV7-9 with TRBJ2-7; 7 nucleotides align to TRBD1. Germline V gene data show CDR1 as SEHNR and CDR2 as FQNEAQ (reference sequence). The CDR3 extends over 13 amino acids. Trimming at V came to 1 base and at J to 6 bases, leaving 3 bases not matched to a gene. The chain's CDR3 is CASSLGRGFEQYF. CDR3 bases: TGTGCCAGCAGCTTAGGCAGGGGGTTCGAGCAGTACTTC.

The V gene is TRBV2, the J gene TRBJ2-1; 9 positions agree with TRBD2. With 6 bases clipped from V and 6 bases from J, the junction kept 3 bases outside the gene matches. CDR3 size: 13 residues. The germline gives CDR1 SNHLY, CDR2 FYNNEI. The CDR3 sequence is CASSGGGGNEQFF. DNA for the CDR3: TGTGCCAGCAGCGGCGGGGGGGGCAATGAGCAGTTCTTC.

The rearrangement links TRBV7-2 to TRBJ1-2, with D hard to call. CDR3 length: 13 amino acids. From germline, CDR1 is SGHTA and CDR2 FQGNSA. The germline V and J ends were trimmed by 1 base and 4 bases, with 7 bases remaining between them. The CDR3 DNA follows: TGTGCCAGCAGCTTAGGTGGAGTCTATGGCTACACCTTC. Its translation is CASSLGGVYGYTF. Combining the CDR3 with reference TRBV7-2 and TRBJ1-2 gives the whole variable domain GAGVSQSPSNKVTEKGKDVELRCDPISGHTALYWYRQSLGQGLEFLIYFQGNSAPDKSGLPSDRFSAERTGGSVSTLTIQRTQQEDSAVYLCASSLGGVYGYTFGSGTRLTVV.

The rearrangement links TRBV7-8 to TRBJ2-1, with 7 bases lining up with TRBD2. This CDR3 region has 13 residues. V gave up 8 bases and J gave up 1 base; unmatched junction bases: 2. Germline V lookup: CDR1 SGHVS, CDR2 FQNEAQ. In DNA form, the CDR3 reads TGTGCCAGCGGGGAGGGATCCTACAATGAGCAGTTCTTC. It translates to CASGEGSYNEQFF. The entire variable domain, with the rest obtained from reference TRBV7-8 and TRBJ2-1, is as follows: GAGVSQSPRYKVAKRGQDVALRCDPISGHVSLFWYQQALGQGPEFLTYFQNEAQLDKSGLPSDRFFAERPEGSVSTLKIQRTQQEDSAVYLCASGEGSYNEQFFGPGTRLTVL.

The chain combines TRBV12-3 or TRBV12-4 with TRBJ2-7, with D hard to call. This CDR3 is built from 13 residues. The V and J ends lost 4 bases and 3 bases respectively, with 10 bases between them. CDR3: CASSWAWNYEQYF. The CDR3 nucleotides read TGTGCCAGCAGTTGGGCCTGGAACTACGAGCAGTACTTC.

This chain links TRBV19 with TRBJ1-1; D is undetermined. CDR1 is LNHDA and CDR2 is SQIVND in the germline V gene (reference sequence). This CDR3 contains 14 residues. Trimming cost V 3 bases and J 6 bases, with 14 bases left between them. The chain's CDR3 is CASSIGVGSAEAFF. In nucleotides, the CDR3 is TGTGCCAGTAGTATCGGGGTCGGGTCGGCTGAAGCTTTCTTT.

This chain uses TRBV25-1 with TRBJ2-5; 7 bases map to TRBD1. The CDR3 length is 11 residues. V was pared by 8 bases and J by 9 bases, with 6 bases of the junction left unmatched. Germline V gene lookup returns CDR1 MGHDK and CDR2 SYGVNS. This CDR3 is CASPRQGPQYF. Here the CDR3 DNA reads TGTGCCAGCCCTCGACAGGGACCCCAGTACTTC.

V is TRBV14 and J is TRBJ2-7; 7 bases match TRBD1. CDR1 is SGHDN and CDR2 is FVKESK in the germline V gene. There are 14 residues in the CDR3. J gave up 3 bases and V 0 bases, and 2 bases lay outside the gene matches. CDR3 loop: CASSQERGLYEQYF. CDR3 DNA: TGTGCCAGCAGCCAAGAAAGGGGGCTCTACGAGCAGTACTTC. Based on the CDR3 plus reference TRBV14 and TRBJ2-7, the full variable domain is EAGVTQFPSHSVIEKGQTVTLRCDPISGHDNLYWYRRVMGKEIKFLLHFVKESKQDESGMPNNRFLAERTGGTYSTLKVQPAELEDSGVYFCASSQERGLYEQYFGPGTRLTVT.

The CDR3 region is CASSASSGRGHSTDTQYF. The CDR3 nucleotides are TGTGCCAGCAGCGCCTCTAGCGGGAGGGGTCATAGCACAGATACGCAGTATTTT. The genes are TRBV7-8 and TRBJ2-3; 12 bases fit TRBD2. Germline values: CDR1 SGHVS, CDR2 FQNEAQ. The length of the CDR3 is 18 residues. V shed 5 bases, J shed 0 bases, and the junction held 9 bases outside the gene matches.

Only a few counts were recorded for this clone. The V call is TRBV3-1 (or the pseudogene TRBV3-2), the J call TRBJ2-7; a weak D match, TRBD1 (5 bases). V shed 4 bases and J shed 7 bases, with 14 bases lying between them. CDR1 and CDR2 (germline): LGHDT, YNNKEL (reference sequence). The CDR3 sequence is 13 residues long. CDR3 sequence: CASSRRDLGEQYF. The CDR3 region has the DNA TGTGCCAGCAGCCGCAGGGATTTGGGTGAGCAGTACTTC.

The chain uses TRBV30 and TRBJ1-6, with a possible D match to TRBD1 (5 bases). This CDR3 region has 13 residues. CDR1 is GTSNPN and CDR2 is SVGIG in the germline V gene (reference sequence). The V end was cut by 8 bases, the J end by 6 bases, with 14 bases between. The CDR3 spells CAGKVDSNSPLHF. CDR3 DNA: TGTGCCGGAAAGGTAGACAGTAATTCACCCCTCCACTTT.

The rearrangement joins TRBV18 to TRBJ1-5; D unclear. V lost 3 bases, J lost 7 bases, and 10 bases lay in between. Germline V gene lookup returns CDR1 KGHSH and CDR2 LQKENI. The CDR3 length is 13 residues. The CDR3 bases are TGTGCCAGCTCACCGGGCCGGCAGCAGCCCCAGCATTTT. This translates into CASSPGRQQPQHF.